The entry below describes one T cell receptor (beta chain). Its antigen is undetermined. This CDR3 spans 16 amino acids. The V segment lost 2 bases and the J segment 2 bases; nucleotides outside the gene matches: 5. Germline V gene sequence: CDR1 LNHDA, CDR2 SQIVND (reference sequence). This sample was included in a study of shared clonotypes between healthy human individuals. Study-wide points: Tissue TCR repertoires likely differ from these blood-only repertoires. Few donors limited the genetic and exposure-history diversity represented. All-four-donor shared clonotypes had higher generation probabilities than non-shared clonotypes did.

Sequenced by immunoSEQ multiplex PCR; TCRdb stores in-frame clones only, minus some. The table has more than 2 million clones, over 85% seen once; the top ten hold 1.5% to 2%. It was CD45RO-negative cells, positively selected for CCR7, that made up naive CD8 cells, with terminally differentiated effector memory CD45RA+ cells excluded. V usage is TRBV19 and J usage is TRBJ2-1; 8 bases line up with TRBD1. This TCR derives from a man in his late teens or twenties in good health. Some clones in this sample may be carry-over from other donors' samples. Material for sequencing was naive CD8+ T cells from PBMCs. The CDR3 spells CASSIRPGGAYNEQFF. For the CDR3, the DNA is TGTGCCAGTAGTATAAGACCAGGGGGCGCCTACAATGAGCAGTTCTTC. Using reference TRBV19 and TRBJ2-1 for the parts outside the CDR3, the full variable domain is DGGITQSPKYLFRKEGQNVTLSCEQNLNHDAMYWYRQDPGQGLRLIYYSQIVNDFQKGDIAEGYSVSREKKESFPLTVTSAQKNPTAFYLCASSIRPGGAYNEQFFGPGTRLTVL.